The clone carrying this T cell receptor beta chain showed up many times. These data belong to a study of response to subunit inactivated influenza vaccine. Looked up from germline, CDR1 is DFQATT and CDR2 is SNEGSKA (reference sequence). V lost 3 bases and J lost 1, with 9 bases in between. This CDR3 is 13 amino acids long. TCRdb re-called the RT-PCR reads with MiXCR, one entry per CDR3 protein. Here the sample spans a few hundred thousand distinct CDR3 sequences, 21% being singletons. The sequencing here drew on PBMCs from blood, taken around 22 months after vaccination. The chain is built from TRBV20-1 and TRBJ1-2, with D unclear. The clonotype was recovered from a man between 50 and 69 years old who received an inactivated influenza vaccine. CDR3 protein: CSASRGGNYGYTF. The CDR3 DNA reads as TGCAGTGCTAGTCGGGGTGGTAACTATGGCTACACCTTC.